The rows below give T cell receptor beta chains drawn from one sample of a study of T cell responses to AZD1222 COVID-19 vaccine. Here immunoSEQ multiplex PCR was the method, and the copy in TCRdb shows in-frame clones only, minus some. The repertoire has approximately 160,000 clones, approximately 94% of them found once; the top ten carry 4% to 5.5%. The source was peripheral blood, collected 28 days after the second AZD1222 dose. The receptors were sampled from an adult who received the AZD1222 COVID-19 vaccine. Both conserved end residues are part of each CDR3. D genes are given only for firm matches.

J gene,D gene,V gene,CDR3 protein,CDR3 DNA
TRBJ2-2,-,TRBV5-1,CASSLVATSGTGELFF,TGCGCCAGCAGCTTGGTGGCTACCTCCGGCACCGGGGAGCTGTTTTTT
TRBJ2-5,-,TRBV18,CASSPQGGETQYF,TGTGCCAGCTCACCGCAGGGAGGAGAGACCCAGTACTTC
TRBJ2-5,-,TRBV7-6,CASSLVSQETQYF,TGTGCCAGCAGCTTAGTCAGCCAAGAGACCCAGTACTTC
TRBJ1-1,-,TRBV28,CASSLTANTEAFF,TGTGCCAGCAGTTTAACAGCGAACACTGAAGCTTTCTTT
TRBJ2-1,TRBD1,TRBV27,CASSLSAGGAGDNEQFF,TGTGCCAGCAGTTTATCGGCAGGGGGCGCGGGTGACAATGAGCAGTTCTTC
TRBJ1-5,-,TRBV4-2,CASSQEQGSNQPQHF,TGTGCCAGCAGCCAGGAACAGGGTAGCAATCAGCCCCAGCATTTT
TRBJ2-7,-,TRBV28,CASSLREQYF,TGTGCCAGCAGTTTACGCGAGCAGTACTTC
TRBJ1-3,-,TRBV6-5,CASIRESSGNTIYF,TGTGCCAGCATAAGGGAGAGCTCTGGAAACACCATATATTTT
TRBJ1-6,TRBD1,TRBV5-6,CASSLQGGLNSPLHF,TGTGCCAGCAGCTTACAGGGGGGCCTTAATTCACCCCTCCACTTT
TRBJ2-5,-,TRBV28,CASSLRPLQETQYF,TGTGCCAGCAGTTTACGCCCGTTACAAGAGACCCAGTACTTC
TRBJ1-2,-,TRBV5-4,CASSLNDYGYTF,TGTGCCAGCAGCTTGAACGACTATGGCTACACCTTC